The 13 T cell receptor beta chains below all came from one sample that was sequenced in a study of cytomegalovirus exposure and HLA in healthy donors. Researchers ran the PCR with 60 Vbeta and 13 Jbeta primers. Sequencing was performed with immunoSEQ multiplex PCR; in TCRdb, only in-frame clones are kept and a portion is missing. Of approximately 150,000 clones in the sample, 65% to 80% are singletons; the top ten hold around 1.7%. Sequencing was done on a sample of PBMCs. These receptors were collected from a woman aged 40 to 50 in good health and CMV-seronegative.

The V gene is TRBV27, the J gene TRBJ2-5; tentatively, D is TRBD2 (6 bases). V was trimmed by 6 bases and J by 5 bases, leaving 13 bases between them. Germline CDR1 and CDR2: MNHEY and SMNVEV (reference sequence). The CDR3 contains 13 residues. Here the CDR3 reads CASSLGLLETQYF. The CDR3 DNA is TGTGCCAGCAGCCTGGGACTGCTGGAGACCCAGTACTTC.

CDR3 nucleotide sequence: TGTGCCAGCAGCTTAGATCAAGGAGGTAGCGGGGTCCCCAATGAGCAGTTCTTC. As protein: CASSLDQGGSGVPNEQFF. V and J are TRBV11-3 and TRBJ2-1; 8 bases line up with TRBD2. CDR3 length: 18 residues. The trim removed 0 bases at V and 6 bases at J, leaving 13 bases unmatched. Germline CDR1 SGHNT, CDR2 YENEEA.

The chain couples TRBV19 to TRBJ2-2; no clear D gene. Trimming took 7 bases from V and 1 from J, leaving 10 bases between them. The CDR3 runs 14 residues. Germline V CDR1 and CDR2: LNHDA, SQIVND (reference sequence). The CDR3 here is CASTGRGNTGELFF. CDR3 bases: TGTGCCAGTACCGGCAGAGGGAACACCGGGGAGCTGTTTTTT.

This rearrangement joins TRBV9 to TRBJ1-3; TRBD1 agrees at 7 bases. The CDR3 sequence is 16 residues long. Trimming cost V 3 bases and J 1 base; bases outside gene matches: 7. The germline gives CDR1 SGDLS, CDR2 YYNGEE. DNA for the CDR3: TGTGCCAGCAGCGAGGGGACAGAAGGGTCTGGAAACACCATATATTTT. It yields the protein CASSEGTEGSGNTIYF.

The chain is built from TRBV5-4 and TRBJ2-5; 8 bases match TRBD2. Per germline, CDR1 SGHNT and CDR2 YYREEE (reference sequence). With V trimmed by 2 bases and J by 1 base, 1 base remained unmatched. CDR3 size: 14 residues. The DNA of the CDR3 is TGTGCCAGCAGCTTAGGGACTAGCCAAGAGACCCAGTACTTC. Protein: CASSLGTSQETQYF.

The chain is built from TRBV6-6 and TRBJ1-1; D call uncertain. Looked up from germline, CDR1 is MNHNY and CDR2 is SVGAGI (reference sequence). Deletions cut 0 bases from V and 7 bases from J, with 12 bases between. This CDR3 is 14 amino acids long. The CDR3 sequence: CASSYSGEGIEAFF. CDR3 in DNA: TGTGCCAGCAGTTACTCTGGGGAGGGCATTGAAGCTTTCTTT.

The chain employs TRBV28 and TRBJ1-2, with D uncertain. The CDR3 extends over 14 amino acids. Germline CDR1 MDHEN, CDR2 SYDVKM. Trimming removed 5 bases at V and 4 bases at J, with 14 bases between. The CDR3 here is CASSRVRSVYGYTF. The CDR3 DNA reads TGTGCCAGCAGTAGAGTTCGATCCGTCTATGGCTACACCTTC.

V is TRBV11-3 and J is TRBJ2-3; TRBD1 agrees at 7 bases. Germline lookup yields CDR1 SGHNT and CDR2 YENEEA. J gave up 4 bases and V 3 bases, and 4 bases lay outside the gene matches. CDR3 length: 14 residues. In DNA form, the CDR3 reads TGTGCCAGCAGCTTTGAGGGGGCCTCAGATACGCAGTATTTT. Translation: CASSFEGASDTQYF.

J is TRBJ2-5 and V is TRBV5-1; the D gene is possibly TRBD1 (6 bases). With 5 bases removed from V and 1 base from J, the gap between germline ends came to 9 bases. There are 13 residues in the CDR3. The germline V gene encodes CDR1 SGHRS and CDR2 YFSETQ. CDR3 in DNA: TGCGCCAGCAGACAGGGCCCCCAAGAGACCCAGTACTTC. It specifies CASRQGPQETQYF.

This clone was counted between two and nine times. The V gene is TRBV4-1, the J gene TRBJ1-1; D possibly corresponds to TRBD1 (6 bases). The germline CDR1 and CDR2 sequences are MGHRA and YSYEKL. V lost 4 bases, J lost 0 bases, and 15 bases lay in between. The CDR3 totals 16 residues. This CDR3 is CASSRLKDRLNTEAFF. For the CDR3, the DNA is TGCGCCAGCAGCCGGTTAAAGGACAGACTGAACACTGAAGCTTTCTTT.

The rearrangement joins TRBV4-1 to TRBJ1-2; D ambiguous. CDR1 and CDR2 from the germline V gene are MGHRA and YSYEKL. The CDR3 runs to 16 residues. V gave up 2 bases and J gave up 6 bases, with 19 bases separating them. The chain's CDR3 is CASSQFNLPDKDGYTF. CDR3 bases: TGCGCCAGCAGCCAATTTAATCTTCCAGATAAAGATGGCTACACCTTC.

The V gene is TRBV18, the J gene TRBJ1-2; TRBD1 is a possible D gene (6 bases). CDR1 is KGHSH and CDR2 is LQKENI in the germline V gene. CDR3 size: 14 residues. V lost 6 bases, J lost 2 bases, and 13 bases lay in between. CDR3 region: CASSQATGNYGYTF. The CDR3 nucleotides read TGTGCCAGCTCGCAGGCAACAGGGAACTATGGCTACACCTTC.

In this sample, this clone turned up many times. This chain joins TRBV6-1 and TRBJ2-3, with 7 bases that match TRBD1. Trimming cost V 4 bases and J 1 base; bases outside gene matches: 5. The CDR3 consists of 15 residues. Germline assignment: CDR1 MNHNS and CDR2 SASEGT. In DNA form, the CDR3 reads TGTGCCAGCAGTGTAAACAGGGGAGGCACAGATACGCAGTATTTT. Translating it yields CASSVNRGGTDTQYF.